A single sample is the source of the 28 T cell receptor beta chains below, sequenced in a study of shared clonotypes between healthy human individuals (dated by TCRdb to the early 2020s). The library was made by the immunoSEQ multiplex PCR assay. TCRdb holds this immuneACCESS table with in-frame rearrangements only. Some clones are missing; in checked studies, unresolved V genes explain under half, and the rest has no known cause. Present in this sample are about 340,000 clones, about 70% of which were seen just once. The top ten clones comprise about 10% of the sample. Sequencing was performed on memory CD4+ T cells sorted from blood. The cell subset or site label here, explained by the study, means: CD45RA-negative fraction. These receptors were obtained from a man aged 25-40 years in good health.

The chain employs TRBV5-1 and TRBJ1-4; TRBD1 matches 7 bases. The CDR3 totals 14 residues. V was pared by 5 bases and J by 7 bases, with 8 bases of the junction left unmatched. Germline V lookup: CDR1 SGHRS, CDR2 YFSETQ. CDR3 protein: CASRRQGVAEKLFF. CDR3 in DNA: TGCGCCAGCAGGCGACAGGGTGTGGCTGAAAAACTGTTTTTT.

In its sample, this clone was seen once. Distinct nucleotide sequences in the sample also encode this CDR3. V and J are TRBV7-9 and TRBJ2-3, with unresolved D. The germline gives CDR1 SEHNR, CDR2 FQNEAQ (reference sequence). Between the trimmed V and J ends, which lost 6 bases and 2 bases, there was a span of 3 bases. The CDR3 has 11 amino acids. In DNA, the CDR3 is TGTGCCAGCAGTTTCACAGATACGCAGTATTTT. Translation gives CASSFTDTQYF.

This rearrangement joins TRBV15 to TRBJ1-4; D possibly corresponds to TRBD1 (6 bases). V lost 8 bases, J lost 6 bases, and 13 bases lay in between. The CDR3 is 13 amino acids. Germline V gene data show CDR1 as LNHNV and CDR2 as YYDKDF (reference sequence). CDR3 DNA: TGTGCCACCGAAACAGGGAATCATGAAAAACTGTTTTTT. Translation: CATETGNHEKLFF.

The V and J genes are TRBV2 and TRBJ2-2, with D possibly matching TRBD2 (6 bases). CDR1 SNHLY and CDR2 FYNNEI come from the germline V gene. There are 14 residues in the CDR3. Trimming took 8 bases from V and 1 from J, leaving 11 bases between them. In DNA form, the CDR3 reads TGTGCCAGCGGTGTGGGAGGGAACACCGGGGAGCTGTTTTTT. This encodes CASGVGGNTGELFF.

The chain is built from TRBV18 and TRBJ2-2; D call uncertain. The CDR3 runs to 15 residues. Trimming left V 4 bases short and J 1 base short, with 10 bases between. CDR1 and CDR2 (germline): KGHSH, LQKENI. The CDR3 DNA reads as TGTGCCAGCTCACAAACCCCAGAGAACACCGGGGAGCTGTTTTTT. It is translated as CASSQTPENTGELFF. The complete variable domain, with remaining parts taken from reference TRBV18 and TRBJ2-2, reads NAGVMQNPRHLVRRRGQEARLRCSPMKGHSHVYWYRQLPEEGLKFMVYLQKENIIDESGMPKERFSAEFPKEGPSILRIQQVVRGDSAAYFCASSQTPENTGELFFGEGSRLTVL.

J is TRBJ1-1 and V is TRBV30; the D is unclear. The V and J ends lost 4 bases and 8 bases respectively, with 11 bases between them. The CDR3 extends over 11 amino acids. Germline CDR1 and CDR2: GTSNPN and SVGIG (reference sequence). The CDR3 sequence is CAWKQTVEAFF. The DNA for the CDR3 is TGTGCCTGGAAACAAACAGTCGAAGCTTTCTTT.

The V call is TRBV18, the J call TRBJ1-4, with TRBD1 identical over 7 bases. Germline V gives CDR1 KGHSH, CDR2 LQKENI. The CDR3 is 17 amino acids. V dropped 6 bases and J dropped 0; count of bases not matched to a gene: 10. The CDR3: CASSPSGQTATNEKLFF. In DNA form, the CDR3 reads TGTGCCAGCTCCCCGTCGGGACAGACTGCAACTAATGAAAAACTGTTTTTT.

The gene calls are TRBV15 and TRBJ2-1; the match to TRBD2 covers 8 bases. V lost 0 bases to trimming and J lost 4 bases; unmatched junction nucleotides: 2. Germline loops: CDR1 LNHNV, CDR2 YYDKDF (reference sequence). The CDR3 loop spans 15 amino acids. The CDR3 is CATSRELAVYNEQFF. CDR3 nucleotides: TGTGCCACCAGCAGAGAACTAGCGGTATACAATGAGCAGTTCTTC. The full variable domain, with the rest looked up from reference TRBV15 and TRBJ2-1, is DAMVIQNPRYQVTQFGKPVTLSCSQTLNHNVMYWYQQKSSQAPKLLFHYYDKDFNNEADTPDNFQSRRPNTSFCFLDIRSPGLGDTAMYLCATSRELAVYNEQFFGPGTRLTVL.

The rearrangement links TRBV28 to TRBJ1-4; no clear D. The CDR3 has 14 amino acids. CDR1 is MDHEN, CDR2 SYDVKM, per germline. Trimming removed 2 bases at V and 10 bases at J, with 14 bases between. The CDR3 DNA reads as TGTGCCAGCAGTTTAGGTGGTGCGGGTCGAAAACTGTTTTTT. It codes for CASSLGGAGRKLFF.

The V and J genes are TRBV5-1 and TRBJ2-7; 8 bases are shared with TRBD1. V gave up 4 bases and J gave up 0 bases; unmatched junction bases: 3. This CDR3 spans 14 amino acids. Germline CDR1 is SGHRS and CDR2 is YFSETQ. The CDR3 DNA sequence: TGCGCCAGCAGCCTGACAGGGGTCTCCTACGAGCAGTACTTC. Translation gives CASSLTGVSYEQYF.

This chain connects TRBV2 to TRBJ1-1, with D unclear. CDR3 length: 11 residues. Germline V gene data show CDR1 as SNHLY and CDR2 as FYNNEI. Trimming pared 7 bases from V and 1 base from J, leaving 4 bases between. The CDR3: CASKENTEAFF. CDR3 DNA sequence: TGTGCCAGCAAGGAGAACACTGAAGCTTTCTTT. Full variable domain (remainder filled in from reference TRBV2 and TRBJ1-1): EPEVTQTPSHQVTQMGQEVILRCVPISNHLYFYWYRQILGQKVEFLVSFYNNEISEKSEIFDDQFSVERPDGSNFTLKIRSTKLEDSAMYFCASKENTEAFFGQGTRLTVV.

The chain has TRBV19 and TRBJ1-3; no reliable D call. The CDR3 extends over 13 amino acids. CDR1 LNHDA and CDR2 SQIVND come from the germline V gene (reference sequence). CDR3 sequence: CASDPDDGNTIYF. CDR3 DNA sequence: TGTGCTTCAGATCCGGACGATGGAAACACCATATATTTT.

This clone was seen repeatedly, ten times or more. The rearrangement uses TRBV15 and TRBJ2-1; D gene unclear. CDR3 size: 16 residues. V was pared by 0 bases and J by 1 base, with 10 bases between. Germline V gene data show CDR1 as LNHNV and CDR2 as YYDKDF (reference sequence). CDR3 amino acids: CATSRDLTSSYNEQFF. CDR3 sequence (DNA): TGTGCCACCAGCAGAGATCTCACGTCTTCCTACAATGAGCAGTTCTTC. Full variable domain (missing parts from reference TRBV15 and TRBJ2-1): DAMVIQNPRYQVTQFGKPVTLSCSQTLNHNVMYWYQQKSSQAPKLLFHYYDKDFNNEADTPDNFQSRRPNTSFCFLDIRSPGLGDTAMYLCATSRDLTSSYNEQFFGPGTRLTVL.

The chain links TRBV2 to TRBJ1-1; 9 bases agree with TRBD1. CDR1 and CDR2 (germline): SNHLY, FYNNEI. This CDR3 has 14 amino acids. The V and J ends lost 6 bases and 0 bases, in that order; junction bases with no gene match: 2. In DNA, the CDR3 is TGTGCCAGCAGACGGGACAGGGTGAACACTGAAGCTTTCTTT. This codes for CASRRDRVNTEAFF.

This clone appeared a single time. This sequence joins TRBV5-6 and TRBJ2-1; TRBD2 aligns across 13 bases. Germline V gene lookup returns CDR1 SGHDT and CDR2 YYEEEE. V lost 4 bases, J lost 6 bases, and 16 bases stayed unmatched. The CDR3 runs to 19 residues. The DNA for the CDR3 is TGTGCCAGCAGCCCCTCGGGACTAGCGGGGCGACCCCTATTCAATGAGCAGTTCTTC. It encodes CASSPSGLAGRPLFNEQFF.

The chain recombines TRBV14 with TRBJ2-1; tentatively, D is TRBD1 (5 bases). Germline V gene sequence: CDR1 SGHDN, CDR2 FVKESK. The V end was cut by 4 bases, the J end by 7 bases, with 8 bases between. The CDR3 runs 12 residues. The CDR3 sequence is CASSPQGNEQFF. CDR3 in DNA: TGTGCCAGCAGCCCGCAGGGAAATGAGCAGTTCTTC.

The rearrangement links TRBV2 to TRBJ1-1; TRBD1 might be the D (5 bases). This CDR3 is 14 amino acids long. Looked up from germline, CDR1 is SNHLY and CDR2 is FYNNEI. V was cut by 2 bases and J by 4 bases, with 11 bases left in between. The CDR3 reads CASSEQGPSTEAFF. The CDR3 region has the DNA TGTGCCAGCAGTGAACAGGGTCCGTCCACTGAAGCTTTCTTT.

This chain uses TRBV10-2 with TRBJ2-7, with unresolved D. In germline, CDR1 is WSHSY, CDR2 SAAADI. The CDR3 loop spans 11 amino acids. With 0 bases removed from V and 8 bases from J, the gap between germline ends came to 5 bases. In DNA form, the CDR3 reads TGCGCCAGCAGTGAGTCCCCAAAGCAGTACTTC. Its translation is CASSESPKQYF.

J is TRBJ2-7 and V is TRBV28, with TRBD1 matching 9 bases. Germline lookup yields CDR1 MDHEN and CDR2 SYDVKM. CDR3 size: 15 residues. The junction had 10 bases not matched to a gene; V was cut back by 5 bases and J by 5 bases. The CDR3 sequence is CASSEAGTGFHEQYF. The CDR3 DNA sequence: TGTGCCAGCAGTGAGGCCGGGACAGGGTTCCACGAGCAGTACTTC.

This rearrangement joins TRBV5-4 to TRBJ2-7, with TRBD1 identical over 9 bases. The CDR3 runs 15 residues. V lost 5 bases to trimming and J lost 3 bases; unmatched junction nucleotides: 9. Germline values: CDR1 SGHNT, CDR2 YYREEE (reference sequence). The CDR3 DNA reads TGTGCCAGCAGTAAACCGGGACAGGGAAGCTACGAGCAGTACTTC. It translates to CASSKPGQGSYEQYF.

There are many counts of this clone. The chain links TRBV6-5 to TRBJ2-3; 12 nucleotides match TRBD2. CDR3 length: 15 amino acids. CDR1 and CDR2 (germline): MNHEY, SVGAGI. V was pared by 6 bases and J by 6 bases, with 7 bases of the junction left unmatched. In DNA form, the CDR3 reads TGTGCCAGCAGGCCCGGGACTAGCGGGTGGGATACGCAGTATTTT. It translates to CASRPGTSGWDTQYF.

The rearrangement uses TRBV10-1 and TRBJ2-7, with 7 bases fitting TRBD1. CDR1 and CDR2 (germline): WNHNN, SYGVQD (reference sequence). The CDR3 sequence is 12 residues long. V lost 3 bases and J lost 6; bases outside the gene matches: 2. This CDR3 reads CASSDPGGEQYF. CDR3 sequence (DNA): TGCGCCAGCAGTGACCCAGGGGGCGAGCAGTACTTC.

The chain links TRBV27 to TRBJ2-1; no clear D gene. The V end lost 6 bases, the J end lost 5 bases, and 11 bases lay between the germline ends. The germline gives CDR1 MNHEY, CDR2 SMNVEV (reference sequence). This CDR3 contains 13 residues. CDR3 loop: CASRLIGHNEQFF. DNA for the CDR3: TGTGCCAGCAGGCTGATTGGGCACAATGAGCAGTTCTTC.

This clone was counted a few times. The V and J genes are TRBV5-8 and TRBJ2-7, with 9 nucleotides matching TRBD2. Losses at the gene ends were 2 bases for V and 2 bases for J; bases not matched to a gene: 8. Looked up from germline, CDR1 is SGHTS and CDR2 is YDEGEE. CDR3 size: 16 residues. CDR3 sequence reads: CASSFRLAGATYEQYF. DNA for the CDR3: TGTGCCAGCAGCTTCCGCTTAGCGGGAGCTACCTACGAGCAGTACTTC.

This clone was seen a few times. The chain couples TRBV28 to TRBJ1-2, with 7 positions matching TRBD1. The CDR3 spans 14 residues. The germline CDR1 and CDR2 sequences are MDHEN and SYDVKM. Trimming took 5 bases from V and 5 from J; bases not matched to a gene: 8. CDR3 region: CASSPEGRGYGYTF. Here the CDR3 DNA reads TGTGCCAGCAGTCCCGAGGGCAGGGGGTATGGCTACACCTTC.

In this sample, this clone turned up many times. CDR3 nucleotides: TGTGCCAGTCTGGGGGACAGCAAGTATAGCAATCAGCCCCAGCATTTT. Its protein is CASLGDSKYSNQPQHF. The chain has TRBV19 and TRBJ1-5, with TRBD1 matching over 7 bases. Unmatched junction bases numbered 10, after V lost 8 bases and J lost 0 bases. In germline, CDR1 is LNHDA, CDR2 SQIVND (reference sequence). The CDR3 runs to 16 residues.

CDR3 bases: TGTGCCATCAGTGATCCGACAGGGCAGCAGCCCCAGCATTTT. Protein sequence: CAISDPTGQQPQHF. The rearrangement joins TRBV10-3 to TRBJ1-5; 7 nucleotides match TRBD1. The CDR3 spans 14 residues. The germline CDR1 and CDR2 sequences are ENHRY and SYGVKD. The ends lost 3 bases at V and 7 bases at J; junction bases unmatched: 6.

The CDR3 loop reads CASSFRADYYEQYF. In DNA, the CDR3 is TGTGCCAGCAGCTTTCGTGCCGACTACTACGAGCAGTACTTC. The chain joins TRBV7-2 to TRBJ2-7; maybe TRBD2 (5 bases). Trimming took off 3 bases at V and 3 bases at J, with 12 bases between the two ends. CDR3 length: 14 amino acids. Germline lookup yields CDR1 SGHTA and CDR2 FQGNSA.